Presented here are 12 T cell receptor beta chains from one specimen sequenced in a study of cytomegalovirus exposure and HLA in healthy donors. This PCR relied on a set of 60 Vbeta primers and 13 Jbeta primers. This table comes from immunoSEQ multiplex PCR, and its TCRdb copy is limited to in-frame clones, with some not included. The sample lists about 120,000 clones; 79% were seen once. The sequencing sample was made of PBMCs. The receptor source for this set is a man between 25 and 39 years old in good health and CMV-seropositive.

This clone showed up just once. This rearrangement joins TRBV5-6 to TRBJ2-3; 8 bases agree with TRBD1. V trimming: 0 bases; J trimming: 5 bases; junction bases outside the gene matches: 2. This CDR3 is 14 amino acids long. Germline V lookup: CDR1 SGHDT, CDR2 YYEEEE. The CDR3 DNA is TGTGCCAGCAGCTTGGGCAGGGGGCTAGATACGCAGTATTTT. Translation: CASSLGRGLDTQYF.

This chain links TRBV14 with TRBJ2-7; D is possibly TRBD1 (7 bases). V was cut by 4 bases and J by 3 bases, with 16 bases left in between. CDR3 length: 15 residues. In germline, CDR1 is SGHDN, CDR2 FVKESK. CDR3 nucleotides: TGTGCCAGCAGCCTCGGGGCGGGACAGTTCTACGAGCAGTACTTC. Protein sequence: CASSLGAGQFYEQYF. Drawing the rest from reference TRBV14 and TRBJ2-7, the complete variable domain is EAGVTQFPSHSVIEKGQTVTLRCDPISGHDNLYWYRRVMGKEIKFLLHFVKESKQDESGMPNNRFLAERTGGTYSTLKVQPAELEDSGVYFCASSLGAGQFYEQYFGPGTRLTVT.

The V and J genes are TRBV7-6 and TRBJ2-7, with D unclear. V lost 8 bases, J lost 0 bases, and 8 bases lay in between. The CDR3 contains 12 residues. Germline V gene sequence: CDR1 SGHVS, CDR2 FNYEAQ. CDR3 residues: CASGSYSYEQYF. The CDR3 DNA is TGTGCCAGCGGTAGTTACTCCTACGAGCAGTACTTC.

This chain's CDR3 is CASSTREPSTGELFF. CDR3 nucleotide sequence: TGTGCCAGCAGCACCCGGGAGCCAAGCACCGGGGAGCTGTTTTTT. This sequence joins TRBV11-3 and TRBJ2-2, with TRBD2 as a possible D gene (6 bases). The CDR3 has 15 residues. Germline V gene sequence: CDR1 SGHNT, CDR2 YENEEA. Trimming stripped 5 bases from V and 4 bases from J, with 14 bases between.

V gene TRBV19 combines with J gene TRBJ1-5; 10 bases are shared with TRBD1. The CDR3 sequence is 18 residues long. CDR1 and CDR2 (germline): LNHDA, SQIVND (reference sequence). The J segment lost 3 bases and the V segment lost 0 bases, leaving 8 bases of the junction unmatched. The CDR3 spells CASSIDSRQGALNQPQHF. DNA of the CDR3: TGTGCCAGTAGTATAGATAGCCGACAGGGGGCTCTCAATCAGCCCCAGCATTTT.

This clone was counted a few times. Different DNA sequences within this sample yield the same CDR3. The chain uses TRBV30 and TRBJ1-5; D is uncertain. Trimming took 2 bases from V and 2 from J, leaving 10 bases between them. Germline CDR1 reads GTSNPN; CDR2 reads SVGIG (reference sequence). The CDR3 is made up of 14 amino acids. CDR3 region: CAWSSLAGNQPQHF. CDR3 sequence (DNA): TGTGCCTGGAGTTCATTGGCCGGCAATCAGCCCCAGCATTTT.

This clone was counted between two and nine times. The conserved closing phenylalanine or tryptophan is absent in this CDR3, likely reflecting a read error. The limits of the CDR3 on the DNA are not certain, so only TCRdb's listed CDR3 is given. The CDR3 is CASSLGQGLFV. V usage is TRBV11-2 and J usage is TRBJ1-2; TRBD1, the table's D call, was not compared with the DNA. Germline CDR1 is SGHAT and CDR2 is FQNNGV. The CDR3 is 11 amino acids long, termini counted.

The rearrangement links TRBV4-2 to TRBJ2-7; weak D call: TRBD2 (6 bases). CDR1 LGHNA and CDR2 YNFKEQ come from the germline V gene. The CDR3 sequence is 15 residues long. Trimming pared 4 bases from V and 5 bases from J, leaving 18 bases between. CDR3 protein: CASSPSGTQRDEQYF. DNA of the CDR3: TGTGCCAGCAGCCCTTCGGGGACTCAAAGGGACGAGCAGTACTTC.

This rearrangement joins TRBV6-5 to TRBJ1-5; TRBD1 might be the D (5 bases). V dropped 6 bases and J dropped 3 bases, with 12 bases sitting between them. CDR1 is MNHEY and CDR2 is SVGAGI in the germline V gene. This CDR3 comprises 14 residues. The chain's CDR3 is CASSLQENNQPQHF. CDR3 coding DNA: TGTGCCAGCAGCCTACAGGAGAACAATCAGCCCCAGCATTTT.

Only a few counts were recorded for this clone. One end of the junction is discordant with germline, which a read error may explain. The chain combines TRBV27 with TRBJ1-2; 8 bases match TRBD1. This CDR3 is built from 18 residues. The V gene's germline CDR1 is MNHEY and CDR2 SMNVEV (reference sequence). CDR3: CASSISPGTGVANYGYTF. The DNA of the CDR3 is TGTGCCAGCAGTATATCCCCCGGGACAGGAGTCGCTAACTATGGCTACACCTTC.

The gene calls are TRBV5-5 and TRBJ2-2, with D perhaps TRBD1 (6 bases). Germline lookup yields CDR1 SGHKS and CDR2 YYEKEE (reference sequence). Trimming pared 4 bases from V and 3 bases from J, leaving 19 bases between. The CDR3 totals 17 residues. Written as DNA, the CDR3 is TGTGCCAGCAGCCCGACTCCAGGGGCGATGGACACCGGGGAGCTGTTTTTT. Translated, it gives CASSPTPGAMDTGELFF.

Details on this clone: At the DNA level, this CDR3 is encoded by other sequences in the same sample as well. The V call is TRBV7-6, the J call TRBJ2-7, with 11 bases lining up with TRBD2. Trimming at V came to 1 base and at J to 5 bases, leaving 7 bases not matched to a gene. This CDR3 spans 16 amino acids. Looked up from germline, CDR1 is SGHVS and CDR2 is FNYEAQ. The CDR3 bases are TGTGCCAGCAGCTTAGTCACTAGCGGGAGATCCCACGAGCAGTACTTC. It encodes CASSLVTSGRSHEQYF.